Shown below are 5 T cell receptor beta chains from a single sample sequenced in a study of T-cell reconstitution after alpha-beta-depleted transplantation in children. TCRbeta library preparation incorporated unique molecular identifiers. TCRdb processed the PCR reads anew with MiXCR; each CDR3 protein has one entry. The table includes around 450,000 distinct CDR3 sequences, approximately 42% detected once. The starting material was PBMCs, obtained before TCRalphabeta/CD19-depleted stem cell transplant. The source of these receptors is a girl aged 2 to 9 with aplastic anemia, due to receive a stem cell transplant.

In its sample, this clonotype was seen a few times. The chain couples TRBV12-1 to TRBJ2-2; the D call TRBD2 from the table was never checked on the DNA. TRBV12-1 is flagged as a pseudogene. The CDR3 length is 23 residues. The CDR3 region has the DNA TGTGCCAGCAGCTCCATGCCGGGACAGGGATTAGCGGGAGGGCCATTTGACACCGGGGAGCTGTTTTTT. This translates into CASSSMPGQGLAGGPFDTGELFF.

A few counts support this clonotype. The chain joins TRBV20-1 to TRBJ2-5, with D perhaps matching TRBD1 (5 bases). CDR1 and CDR2 from the germline V gene are DFQATT and SNEGSKA (reference sequence). The length of the CDR3 is 12 residues. V was pared by 4 bases and J by 5 bases, with 11 bases between. CDR3 DNA: TGCAGTGCTATCGCTGGGGCGGAGACCCAGTACTTC. Its translation is CSAIAGAETQYF.

CDR3 in amino acids: CSALAGASSYNEQFF. CDR3 coding DNA: TGCAGTGCTCTCGCCGGGGCTAGCTCCTACAATGAGCAGTTCTTC. The rearrangement joins TRBV20-1 to TRBJ2-1; D tentatively reads TRBD1 or TRBD2 (5 bases each). The CDR3 covers 15 residues. From germline, CDR1 is DFQATT and CDR2 SNEGSKA (reference sequence). The V and J ends lost 5 bases and 0 bases respectively, with 14 bases between them.

This clonotype has a handful of counts. CDR3 residues: CASSSLIAGYEQYF. For the CDR3, the DNA is TGCGCCAGCAGCTCGCTTATAGCGGGCTACGAGCAGTACTTC. This rearrangement joins TRBV5-1 to TRBJ2-7, with 7 bases fitting TRBD2. CDR1 is SGHRS, CDR2 YFSETQ, per germline. This CDR3 region has 14 residues. V was pared by 3 bases and J by 3 bases, with 6 bases of the junction left unmatched.

This chain links TRBV12-3 or TRBV12-4 with TRBJ1-5; 7 positions match TRBD1. V lost 8 bases, J lost 3 bases, and 7 bases stayed unmatched. The CDR3 is 14 amino acids. This chain's CDR3 is CASVGGQPNQPQHF. The CDR3, as DNA: TGTGCCAGCGTCGGGGGACAGCCCAATCAGCCCCAGCATTTT.